This T cell receptor beta chain was documented in a study of beta chain features in type 1 diabetes. Investigators reverse transcribed all isolated RNA, so they sequenced expressed TCRB transcripts. Some clones are missing from TCRdb's copy, which holds only in-frame ones; the method was immunoSEQ multiplex PCR. The sample yields hundreds of thousands of clones, approximately 70% seen once. There are 16 residues in the CDR3. CDR1 MGHDK and CDR2 SYGVNS come from the germline V gene. Unmatched junction bases numbered 10, after V lost 5 bases and J lost 6 bases. A few counts support this clone. The antigen remains undetermined. Points from the study as a whole: Resolution of whether HLA type affects TCRB rearrangement was not achieved here.

This clonotype was obtained from a man younger than 40 in good health. Sequenced input: naive CD4+ T cells from blood. The V call is TRBV25-1, the J call TRBJ2-3, with 11 bases that match TRBD2. Here the CDR3 DNA reads TGTGCCAGCAGTACCCGAGCTAGCGGGAGGCCCGATACGCAGTATTTT. This encodes CASSTRASGRPDTQYF.